This TCR beta chain is from a study of cytomegalovirus exposure and HLA in healthy donors. Donors were nominally healthy when sampled, though unrecorded immune exposures were likely. This PCR relied on a set of 60 Vbeta primers and 13 Jbeta primers. Libraries were prepared by immunoSEQ multiplex PCR; TCRdb keeps only in-frame clonotypes and omits some of them. The profile covers around 100,000 clones, with more than 70% appearing a single time and about 4.5% taken by the ten largest. Trimming stripped 6 bases from V and 4 bases from J, with 3 bases between. The CDR3 sequence is 11 residues long. Germline V gives CDR1 SGHAT, CDR2 FQNNGV.

This chain connects TRBV11-2 to TRBJ1-4, with no clear D. The sequence derives from a male donor in good health and CMV-seropositive. The material sequenced was PBMCs. Here the CDR3 reads CASSYNEKLFF. CDR3 DNA: TGTGCCAGCAGTTATAATGAAAAACTGTTTTTT. The variable domain in full, with the rest retrieved from reference TRBV11-2 and TRBJ1-4, is EAGVAQSPRYKIIEKRQSVAFWCNPISGHATLYWYQQILGQGPKLLIQFQNNGVVDDSQLPKDRFSAERLKGVDSTLKIQPAKLEDSAVYLCASSYNEKLFFGSGTQLSVL.